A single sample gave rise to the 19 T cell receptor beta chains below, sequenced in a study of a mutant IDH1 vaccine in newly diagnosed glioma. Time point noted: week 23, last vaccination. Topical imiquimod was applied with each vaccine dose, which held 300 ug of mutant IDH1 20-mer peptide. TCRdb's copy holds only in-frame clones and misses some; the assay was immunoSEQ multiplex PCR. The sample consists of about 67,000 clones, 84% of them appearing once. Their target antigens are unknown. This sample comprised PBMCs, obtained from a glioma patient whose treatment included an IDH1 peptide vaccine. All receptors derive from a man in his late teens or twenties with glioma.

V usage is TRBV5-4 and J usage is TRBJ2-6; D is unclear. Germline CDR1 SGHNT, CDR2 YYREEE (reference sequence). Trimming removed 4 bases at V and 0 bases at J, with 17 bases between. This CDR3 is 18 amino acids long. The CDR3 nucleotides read TGTGCCAGCAGCCCCGTCGACTTTCCGGTCTCTGGGGCCAACGTCCTGACTTTC. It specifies CASSPVDFPVSGANVLTF.

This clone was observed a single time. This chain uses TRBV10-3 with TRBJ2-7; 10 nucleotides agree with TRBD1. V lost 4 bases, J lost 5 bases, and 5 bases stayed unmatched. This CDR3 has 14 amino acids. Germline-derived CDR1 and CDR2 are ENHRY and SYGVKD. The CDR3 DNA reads TGTGCCATCAGTGGACAGGGGGCGCGCCACGAGCAGTACTTC. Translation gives CAISGQGARHEQYF.

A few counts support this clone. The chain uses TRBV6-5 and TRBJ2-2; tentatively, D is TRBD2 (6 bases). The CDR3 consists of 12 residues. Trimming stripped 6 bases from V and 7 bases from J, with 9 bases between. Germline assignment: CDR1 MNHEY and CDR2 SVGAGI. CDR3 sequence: CASSRLVGELFF. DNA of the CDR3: TGTGCCAGCAGCCGACTAGTCGGGGAGCTGTTTTTT.

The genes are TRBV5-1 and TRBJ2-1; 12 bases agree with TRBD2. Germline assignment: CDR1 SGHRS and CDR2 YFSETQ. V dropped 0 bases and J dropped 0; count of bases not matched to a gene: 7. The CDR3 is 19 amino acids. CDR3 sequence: CASSLGVGLAGNSYNEQFF. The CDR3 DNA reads TGCGCCAGCAGCTTGGGGGTCGGACTAGCGGGGAACTCCTACAATGAGCAGTTCTTC. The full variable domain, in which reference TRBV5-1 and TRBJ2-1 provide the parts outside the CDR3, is KAGVTQTPRYLIKTRGQQVTLSCSPISGHRSVSWYQQTPGQGLQFLFEYFSETQRNKGNFPGRFSGRQFSNSRSEMNVSTLELGDSALYLCASSLGVGLAGNSYNEQFFGPGTRLTVL.

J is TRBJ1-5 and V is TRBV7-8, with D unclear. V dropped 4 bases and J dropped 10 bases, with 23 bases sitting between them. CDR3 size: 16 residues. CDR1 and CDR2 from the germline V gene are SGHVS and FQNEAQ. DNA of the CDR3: TGTGCCAGCAGCTCAGCGTTCGGCCAGTCGATCCAACCCCAGCATTTT. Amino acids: CASSSAFGQSIQPQHF.

The CDR3 bases are TGTGCCAGCAGCCGAAGAAACAATGAGCAGTTCTTC. Amino acid sequence: CASSRRNNEQFF. The chain joins TRBV6-5 to TRBJ2-1, with unresolved D. The CDR3 has 12 residues. Germline V gene sequence: CDR1 MNHEY, CDR2 SVGAGI. The V end lost 6 bases, the J end lost 5 bases, and 8 bases lay between the germline ends.

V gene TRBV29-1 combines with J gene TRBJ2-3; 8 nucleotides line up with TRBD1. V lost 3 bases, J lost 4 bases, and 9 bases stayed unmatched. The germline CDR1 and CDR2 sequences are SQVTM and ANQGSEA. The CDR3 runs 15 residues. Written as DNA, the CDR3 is TGCAGCGTTGATGCCCGGACAGGGTGGCCAGATACGCAGTATTTT. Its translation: CSVDARTGWPDTQYF.

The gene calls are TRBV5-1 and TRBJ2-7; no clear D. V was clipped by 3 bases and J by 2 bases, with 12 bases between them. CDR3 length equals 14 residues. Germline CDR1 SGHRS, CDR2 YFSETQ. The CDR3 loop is CASSWVTNTYEQYF. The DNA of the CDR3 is TGCGCCAGCAGCTGGGTGACAAATACCTACGAGCAGTACTTC.

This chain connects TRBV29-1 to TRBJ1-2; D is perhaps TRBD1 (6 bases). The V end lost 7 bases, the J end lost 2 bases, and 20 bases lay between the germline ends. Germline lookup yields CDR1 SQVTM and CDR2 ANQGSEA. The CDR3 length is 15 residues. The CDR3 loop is CSALGGRGTNYGYTF. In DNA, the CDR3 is TGCAGCGCCTTGGGGGGGCGGGGCACCAACTATGGCTACACCTTC.

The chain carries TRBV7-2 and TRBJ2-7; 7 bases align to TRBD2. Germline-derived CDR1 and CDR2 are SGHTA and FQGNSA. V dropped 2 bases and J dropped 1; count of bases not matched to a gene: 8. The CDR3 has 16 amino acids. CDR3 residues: CASSLRARLASYEQYF. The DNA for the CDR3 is TGTGCCAGCAGCTTAAGGGCCAGACTAGCATCCTACGAGCAGTACTTC.

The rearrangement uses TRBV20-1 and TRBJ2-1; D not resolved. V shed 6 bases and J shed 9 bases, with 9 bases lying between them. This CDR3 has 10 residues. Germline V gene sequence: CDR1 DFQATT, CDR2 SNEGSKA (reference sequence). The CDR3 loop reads CSATYGEQFF. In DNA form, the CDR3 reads TGCAGTGCGACGTACGGTGAGCAGTTCTTC.

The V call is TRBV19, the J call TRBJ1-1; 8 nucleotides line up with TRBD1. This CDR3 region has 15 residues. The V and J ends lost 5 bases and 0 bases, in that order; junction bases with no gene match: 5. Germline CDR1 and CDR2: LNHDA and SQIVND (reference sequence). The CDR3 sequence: CASSENRGLNTEAFF. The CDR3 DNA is TGTGCCAGTAGTGAAAACAGGGGGTTGAACACTGAAGCTTTCTTT.

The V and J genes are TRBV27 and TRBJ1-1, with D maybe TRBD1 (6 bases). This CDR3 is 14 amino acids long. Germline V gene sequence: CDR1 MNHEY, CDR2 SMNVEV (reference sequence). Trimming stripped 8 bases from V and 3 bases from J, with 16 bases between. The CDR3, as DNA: TGTGCCAGCCGCAACAGGGTAGGAGACACTGAAGCTTTCTTT. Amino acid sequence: CASRNRVGDTEAFF.

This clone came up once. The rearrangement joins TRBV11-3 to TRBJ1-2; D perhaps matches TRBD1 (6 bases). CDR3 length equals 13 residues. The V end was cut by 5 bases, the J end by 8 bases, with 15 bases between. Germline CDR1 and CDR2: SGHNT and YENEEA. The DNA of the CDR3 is TGTGCCAGCAGCGGACGGACGGGGGCCGGCTACACCTTC. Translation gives CASSGRTGAGYTF.

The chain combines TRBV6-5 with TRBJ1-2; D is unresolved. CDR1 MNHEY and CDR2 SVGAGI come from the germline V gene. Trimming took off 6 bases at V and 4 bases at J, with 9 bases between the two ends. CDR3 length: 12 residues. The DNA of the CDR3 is TGTGCCAGCAGCTCTAACAGCTATGGCTACACCTTC. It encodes CASSSNSYGYTF.

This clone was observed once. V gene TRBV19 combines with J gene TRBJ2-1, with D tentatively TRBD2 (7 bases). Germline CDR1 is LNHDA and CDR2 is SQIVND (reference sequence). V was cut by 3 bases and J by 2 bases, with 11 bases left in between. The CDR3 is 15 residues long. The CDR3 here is CASSIGGAAYNEQFF. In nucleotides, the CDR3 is TGTGCCAGTAGTATTGGGGGGGCCGCCTACAATGAGCAGTTCTTC.

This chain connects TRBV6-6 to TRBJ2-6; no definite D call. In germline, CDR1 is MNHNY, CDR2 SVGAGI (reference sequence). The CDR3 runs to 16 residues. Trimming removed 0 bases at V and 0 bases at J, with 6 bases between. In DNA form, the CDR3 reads TGTGCCAGCAGTTACTCCTGGGGCTCTGGGGCCAACGTCCTGACTTTC. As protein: CASSYSWGSGANVLTF.

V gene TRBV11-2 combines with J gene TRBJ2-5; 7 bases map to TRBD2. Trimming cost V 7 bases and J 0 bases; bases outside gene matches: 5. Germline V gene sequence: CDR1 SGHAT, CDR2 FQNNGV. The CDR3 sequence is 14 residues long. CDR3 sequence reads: CASTSAGNQETQYF. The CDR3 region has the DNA TGTGCCAGCACCTCAGCGGGGAACCAAGAGACCCAGTACTTC.

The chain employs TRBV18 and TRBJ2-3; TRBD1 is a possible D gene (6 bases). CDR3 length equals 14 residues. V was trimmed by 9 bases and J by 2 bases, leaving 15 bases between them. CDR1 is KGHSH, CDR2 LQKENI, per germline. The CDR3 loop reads CASSTQGHTDTQYF. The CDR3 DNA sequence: TGTGCCAGTTCCACTCAGGGACACACAGATACGCAGTATTTT.